The sequence of this TCR beta chain was determined in a study of T cells in Graves' hyperthyroidism and ophthalmopathy (dated by TCRdb to between 2018 and 2021). Broadly, across the study: Peripheral blood samples were taken at the time of initial diagnosis, prior to any treatment. To identify TCR V-J signatures that set the groups apart, the researchers used a discovery cohort of about a hundred patients, made up of about 44 with Graves' ophthalmopathy and some 60 with stable Graves' hyperthyroidism. Prospective prediction of ophthalmopathy was tested in an independent validation cohort consisting of about 20 hyperthyroidism patients and over 15 patients who later progressed to ophthalmopathy. The 90 to 100 discovery patients were randomly divided into training and test sets at a 7:3 ratio. In addition, the study compared T-cell repertoires in thyroid tissue and in blood from roughly six Graves' hyperthyroidism patients. After sampling, hyperthyroidism patients received methimazole starting at 30 mg daily, and ophthalmopathy patients received high-dose intravenous methylprednisolone. The paper describes TCR Vbeta CDR3 sequencing of 120 to 150 peripheral blood samples, made up of 40 to 45 ophthalmopathy patients, 70 to 75 hyperthyroidism patients and 17 progressor patients.

V sheds 7 bases and J sheds 7 bases, leaving 14 bases between their ends. Including the terminal cysteine and phenylalanine, the CDR3 comprises 13 residues. Just the 39-base CDR3 DNA is kept, in frame starting at base 1. From a lookup of the germline V gene, CDR1 and CDR2 are SNHLY and FYNNEI. Broader findings and caveats from the paper: A 13 V-J signature model separated ophthalmopathy from stable hyperthyroidism, with 87.88% sensitivity and approximately 81% specificity in cross-validation and 80%/75% in testing. In validation, the model predicted progression to ophthalmopathy with 60% to 71% sensitivity and 72% to 85% specificity, a median of 6.5 months before onset. Most expanded thyroid clonotypes (frequency above 0.001) were also detected in blood, a finding suggesting that blood repertoires may reflect thyroid immune responses. No statistical method was used to set the sample size in advance, and investigators knew the group allocation.

Ophthalmopathy patients had moderately to severely active disease, Clinical Activity Score of at least 3, NOSPECS grade of at least 4, and duration under 3 months. The study excluded patients with uncontrolled infections, other autoimmune diseases, pregnancy or lactation. Diagnoses were based on clinical symptoms, serum thyroxine and TRAb, thyroid ultrasound and orbital computed tomography. PBMCs were separated from 10 ml of fresh peripheral blood using Ficoll-Paque density gradient centrifugation. Total RNA was extracted using Trizol reagent, and RNA quality was assessed on an Agilent 2100 Bioanalyzer. In this sample, this clonotype turned up many times. It lacks a known antigen. No base-level quality is on record; no much larger clone is a single base apart. The TCR beta CDR3 regions were amplified from RNA transcripts. The TCR CDR3 was subjected to a first round of RT-PCR using the HTBI primer set and the Qiagen OneStep RT-PCR kit. A second multiplex PCR round built the libraries, followed by size selection and purification. Libraries were sequenced paired-end with 100 bp reads on an Illumina HiSeq2000. The source study handled its data this way. SOAPnuke was used to process the raw data, throwing out any read that contained adapters or uncalled bases, had a mean Phred below 15, or lacked an exact constant-primer or identifier match. High-quality paired reads were merged with COPE v1.2.5, and unique nucleotide sequences were defined as clonotypes. MiTCR v1.1 was used to align clonotypes to the IMGT TRBV, TRBD and TRBJ reference segments. The analysis was restricted to V-J combinations with a frequency above 0.0001, which together covered 99.2% of the repertoires. The TCS score was defined as F50 (clonal expansion) divided by E x V (chaos), with BLOSUM62-based TCRdist calculated between CDR3 peptides within each V-J. Welch's t-statistics and random forest reduced roughly 500 V-J features to roughly 13, which were used in a naive Bayes classifier (R e1071). The public reads were reanalyzed by TCRdb: fastp trimming at Q25, MiXCR alignment, in-frame beta chains only. A single entry per CDR3 protein holds the most common genes and DNA from its merged rows. The V and J calls follow TCRdb's processing rather than the paper's. The sample contains 600,000 to 650,000 distinct CDR3 sequences, about 20% of them found a single time. Of the sample, roughly 30% is held by the ten largest clones.

The source is a man aged 25-45 years with Graves' ophthalmopathy. Sample: blood. The sequence links TRBV2 to TRBJ2-1, with TRBD1 as a weak D call on 5 bases. For the CDR3, the sequence is CASTPESGNEQFF. The nucleotides are TGTGCCAGCACGCCGGAATCAGGGAATGAGCAGTTCTTC.